Listed below are T cell receptor beta chains from one sample, sequenced in a study of identifying expanded T cells in peripheral blood. Profiling relied on immunoSEQ multiplex PCR, and the TCRdb table lists in-frame clones only, not all of them. The sample includes 75,000 to 95,000 clones, 70% to 90% of them seen just once. Sequencing was carried out using blood. The source of these receptors is a person between 18 and 70 years old in good health. Each CDR3 is given with its conserved first and last residue. A D gene is named only where the DNA matches it firmly. Only some rows state a clone size, as once, few, many or a class for expanded clones.

J	V	size	D	DNA	CDR3
TRBJ2-7	TRBV6-5	.	TRBD2	TGTGCCAGCAGAAAAGCGGGGGCCTACGAGCAGTACTTC	CASRKAGAYEQYF
TRBJ1-4	TRBV6-1	.	.	TGTGCCAGCAGTGTAACAGGGTCCCCTAATGAAAAACTGTTTTTT	CASSVTGSPNEKLFF
TRBJ1-1	TRBV5-1	.	.	TGCGCCAGCAGCTTGGTTTCGAACACTGAAGCTTTCTTT	CASSLVSNTEAFF
TRBJ2-5	TRBV5-1	.	.	TGCGCCAGCAGCCCCCATGGAGAGACCCAGTACTTC	CASSPHGETQYF
TRBJ1-1	TRBV25-1	.	.	TGTGCCAGCAGTGGCACTTACACTGAAGCTTTCTTT	CASSGTYTEAFF
TRBJ1-1	TRBV18	.	TRBD1	TGTGCCAGCTCGGAACAGGGGGCTTTATTTGCGAACACTGAAGCTTTCTTT	CASSEQGALFANTEAFF
TRBJ2-5	TRBV11-2	.	TRBD2	TGTGCCAGCAGCTTGGGAGGGGCAGAGACCCAGTACTTC	CASSLGGAETQYF
TRBJ2-3	TRBV11-3	.	TRBD2	TGTGCCAGCAATCGCGGGAGGGCCGAAGATACGCAGTATTTT	CASNRGRAEDTQYF
TRBJ1-2	TRBV7-9	.	.	TGTGCCAGCAGCTTAGGACAGCAGCGGGACTATGGCTACACCTTC	CASSLGQQRDYGYTF
TRBJ2-1	TRBV4-1	.	.	TGCGCCAGCAGCCAAGGGCGGGGGCTCTACAATGAGCAGTTCTTC	CASSQGRGLYNEQFF
TRBJ1-1	TRBV11-3	.	.	TGTGCCAGCAGCTTAGCGGGGACTGAAGCTTTCTTT	CASSLAGTEAFF
TRBJ2-3	TRBV5-1	.	.	TGCGCCAGCAGATCGGACCCGACAGGCCACTCGGGAGATACGCAGTATTTT	CASRSDPTGHSGDTQYF
TRBJ1-2	TRBV19	.	.	TGTGCCAGTACCAGGACTCCAGGACCCTATGGCTACACCTTC	CASTRTPGPYGYTF
TRBJ1-5	TRBV12-5	once	TRBD1	TGTGCTAGTGCTCGGGACAGGGCGGATCATGAGCCCCAGCATTTT	CASARDRADHEPQHF
TRBJ1-4	TRBV14	.	TRBD1	TGTGCCAGCAGCCAGACAGGGGGAATAAACCTAAATGAAAAACTGTTTTTT	CASSQTGGINLNEKLFF
TRBJ2-3	TRBV5-4	.	.	TGTGCCAGCCAAGGGTGGGAAAGCACAGATACGCAGTATTTT	CASQGWESTDTQYF
TRBJ2-7	TRBV27	.	.	TGTGCCAGCAGTTTATCGTGCGCAGGGGACTTC	CASSLSCAGDF
TRBJ2-5	TRBV5-6	.	.	TGTGCCAGCAGCTTTCAAGAGACCCAGTACTTC	CASSFQETQYF
TRBJ2-3	TRBV4-2	.	.	TGTGCCAGCAGCCAAGATCTTGCAGATACGCAGTATTTT	CASSQDLADTQYF
TRBJ2-1	TRBV29-1	.	.	TGCAGCGTTGAATACGAGACTAGTTTCAATGAGCAGTTCTTC	CSVEYETSFNEQFF
TRBJ1-3	TRBV5-1	.	.	TGCGCCAGCAGCTTGGCAGGAACGGCGGCTCTGGGAAACACCATATATTTT	CASSLAGTAALGNTIYF
TRBJ2-5	TRBV29-1	.	.	TGCAGCGTTGAAGGGCGGGCGAAAGAGACCCAGTACTTC	CSVEGRAKETQYF
TRBJ2-3	TRBV9	.	.	TGTGCCAGCAGCGTAATGCCCTATTGGGATACGCAGTATTTT	CASSVMPYWDTQYF
TRBJ1-1	TRBV2	.	.	TGTGCCAGCAGTGAAATTGGGTCCAACACTGAAGCTTTCTTT	CASSEIGSNTEAFF
TRBJ1-2	TRBV7-8	.	.	TGTGCCAGCAGCGGTTCCCCGTGGCAGGGCTACACCTTC	CASSGSPWQGYTF
TRBJ1-2	TRBV5-4	.	.	TGTGCCAGCAGCTCACCCGGACAAAGGGGTAACTATGGCTACACCTTC	CASSSPGQRGNYGYTF
TRBJ2-7	TRBV6-1	.	TRBD1	TGTGCCAGCAGAGCTTTGGGACAGATCTCCGAGCAGTACTTC	CASRALGQISEQYF
TRBJ2-3	TRBV5-1	.	TRBD2	TGCGCCAGCAGCTTAGCGGGGGGGCCCGCAGATACGCAGTATTTT	CASSLAGGPADTQYF
TRBJ2-7	TRBV30	.	TRBD2	TGTGCCTGGAGTGTGGGAGGGAAGGTAACCTACGAGCAGTACTTC	CAWSVGGKVTYEQYF
TRBJ1-1	TRBV5-6	.	.	TGTGCCAGCAGCTTGTCTGGGTCGGCTGAAGCTTTCTTT	CASSLSGSAEAFF
TRBJ2-2	TRBV4-3	.	.	TGCGCCAGCAGCCAAGATGTGGGTAGCAACACCGGGGAGCTGTTTTTT	CASSQDVGSNTGELFF
TRBJ2-1	TRBV6-6	.	.	TGTGCCAGCACTCGCGACAGCCTTAGCAATGAGCAGTTCTTC	CASTRDSLSNEQFF
TRBJ1-1	TRBV14	.	.	TGTGCCAGCAGCCACCGGACGGCGCCGTTGAACACTGAAGCTTTCTTT	CASSHRTAPLNTEAFF
TRBJ2-3	TRBV6-4	.	.	TGTGCCAGCAGTGTCGAGGGAAGCACAGATACGCAGTATTTT	CASSVEGSTDTQYF
TRBJ2-1	TRBV10-3	.	.	TGTGCCATCAGTGAGCTGCCGGGGCCATACAATGAGCAGTTCTTC	CAISELPGPYNEQFF
TRBJ1-4	TRBV7-6	.	.	TGTGCCAGCAGCCAAAAGGGTGGTGGTACTAATGAAAAACTGTTTTTT	CASSQKGGGTNEKLFF
TRBJ1-2	TRBV2	.	.	TGTGCCAGCAGTGAACCCCCCAGGAATTGGGGCTACACCTTC	CASSEPPRNWGYTF